This TCR beta chain was captured in a study of T cell repertoires in cytomegalovirus infection. MiXCR, run by TCRdb on the reads, gives a single entry per CDR3 protein. The sample carries some 920,000 distinct CDR3 sequences, approximately 33% recorded once. V shed 1 base, J shed 9 bases, and the junction held 11 bases outside the gene matches. CDR3 length: 15 residues. The germline V gene has CDR1 LGHNA and CDR2 YNFKEQ. Remarks on this clonotype: Its antigen is unidentified.

The source is a human donor in good health (CMV status not recorded). Some clones in this sample may be carry-over from other donors' samples. The material was cultured CD8+ T cells from PBMCs, obtained from culture after CMV antigen stimulation. This chain joins TRBV4-2 and TRBJ2-5, with 7 positions matching TRBD2. The CDR3 region has the DNA TGTGCCAGCAGCCAAGGGTCTAGCGGACTCTTGCCCCAGTACTTC. This translates into CASSQGSSGLLPQYF.